The source of this T cell receptor (beta chain) is a study of OX40 agonist ivuxolimab in advanced cancers. Overall study: The dose of intravenous ivuxolimab that patients received every 2 weeks ranged from 0.01 to 10 mg/kg.

This clone was observed a single time. One end of the junction fails to match germline, which may point to a read error. Assay used: immunoSEQ multiplex PCR; TCRdb lists only in-frame clones, some missing. The sample yields 55,000 to 80,000 clones, around 80% seen once. The CDR3 has 14 residues. The germline V gene encodes CDR1 SGHAT and CDR2 FQNNGV. The sample in question was CD4+ or CD8+ T cells sorted from blood, obtained in a trial of the OX40 agonist ivuxolimab. The chain is built from TRBV11-2 and TRBJ1-4; D ambiguous. The TCR was taken from an adult with an advanced solid tumor such as melanoma, head and neck, liver or kidney cancer. In DNA form, the CDR3 reads TGTGCCAGCACCTTAGGAGGGAACGGCGAAAAACTGTTTTTT. This translates into CASTLGGNGEKLFF.